Included here is one T cell receptor beta chain sequence, with context. No antigen is known for it. Lacking the conserved final phenylalanine or tryptophan, this CDR3 likely reflects a read error. Because the CDR3's place on the DNA is in doubt, the DNA is left out and the CDR3 is given as listed by TCRdb. The sample belongs to a study of CD8+CD57+ T cells in acquired aplastic anemia. A total of 8 residues make up the CDR3, ends included. Profiling that covered TCR beta VDJ and CDR3 relied on genomic DNA as its template. TCRdb reprocessed the reads via MiXCR and lists one record per CDR3 protein. This repertoire shows about 180,000 distinct CDR3 sequences, 50% to 65% found once; its top ten account for approximately 42%. Those patients picked for sequencing had displayed CD8+CD57+ cell expansion on flow cytometry. Prior therapy had not been administered to any patient at the time of blood sampling.

Study-wide results and limits: A set of around 30 CD8+ CDR3 sequences was shared between patients and controls, and these sequences appeared highly expressed in patients.

The V and J genes are TRBV12-3 or TRBV12-4 and TRBJ1-4. The source of this sequence is a human donor with aplastic anemia. Sequencing was performed on sorted CD4+, CD8+, or CD8+CD57+ T cells (not recorded which) from PBMCs. This chain's CDR3 is CASSLGAG.